The rows below give T cell receptor beta chains drawn from one sample of a study of T cells in Graves' hyperthyroidism and ophthalmopathy. Using its own MiXCR run on the multiplex PCR reads, TCRdb lists one record per CDR3 protein. The sample has 400,000 or so distinct CDR3 sequences, around an eighth seen once; the top ten hold around 28%. The sequenced material came from blood. These receptors originate from a man aged 45-60 years with Graves' ophthalmopathy. Both conserved end residues are part of each CDR3. Fields, in order: J gene, V gene, clone size, D gene, CDR3 protein, CDR3 DNA. A D gene is named only where the DNA matches it firmly. Some rows mark clone size as missing; the rest say once, few, many or name a class of expanded clone.

>TRBJ2-7|TRBV12-3/TRBV12-4|many|TRBD1
CASSFRQGLSYEQYF
TGTGCCAGCAGTTTTCGACAGGGTCTCTCCTACGAGCAGTACTTC
>TRBJ2-5|TRBV6-2/TRBV6-3|many|TRBD2
CASSSQTSGRAWETQYF
TGTGCCAGCAGTTCGCAGACTAGCGGGAGGGCCTGGGAGACCCAGTACTTC
>TRBJ1-6|TRBV7-9|few|-
CASSRRDSHNSPLHF
TGTGCCAGCAGCCGTCGGGACTCCCATAATTCACCCCTCCACTTT
>TRBJ2-1|TRBV6-5|-|-
CASSYSMGQILCEQFF
TGTGCCAGCAGTTACTCGATGGGACAAATTCTTTGTGAGCAGTTCTTC
>TRBJ1-4|TRBV3-1|many|-
CASSQSKGTGATNEKLFF
TGTGCCAGCAGCCAAAGTAAAGGGACCGGAGCAACTAATGAAAAACTGTTTTTT
>TRBJ2-5|TRBV3-1|many|TRBD2
CASSPTAGDPHF
TGTGCCAGCAGCCCCACTGCGGGAGACCCTCACTTC
>TRBJ1-4|TRBV28|many|TRBD1
CASSYSSGGHEKLFF
TGTGCCAGCAGCTATTCCTCAGGGGGACACGAAAAACTGTTTTTT
>TRBJ2-5|TRBV13|-|-
CASSLNLQTRRYQETQYF
TGTGCCAGCAGCTTGAATCTCCAGACCCGCAGGTACCAAGAGACCCAGTACTTC
>TRBJ1-1|TRBV20-1|many|-
CSARDWSGTGGTEAFF
TGCAGTGCTAGAGATTGGTCAGGAACGGGGGGCACTGAAGCTTTCTTT
>TRBJ1-6|TRBV19|few|-
CASSPDLASYNSPLHF
TGTGCCAGTAGTCCGGATTTGGCGTCCTATAATTCACCCCTCCACTTT
>TRBJ2-3|TRBV18|many|TRBD1
CASSPGQRYTDTQYF
TGTGCCAGCTCACCGGGACAGCGATACACAGATACGCAGTATTTT
>TRBJ2-2|TRBV5-1|many|TRBD1
CASSSGTGGTGELFF
TGCGCCAGCAGCTCCGGGACAGGGGGCACCGGGGAGCTGTTTTTT
>TRBJ2-1|TRBV10-3|many|TRBD2
CATSITTSGANNEQFF
TGTGCCACCTCGATTACCACTAGCGGAGCTAACAATGAGCAGTTCTTC
>TRBJ1-5|TRBV5-8|many|-
CASSWGHLNQPQHF
TGTGCCAGCAGCTGGGGACACCTCAATCAGCCCCAGCATTTT
>TRBJ2-1|TRBV20-1|few|-
CSARDLRRGKFF
TGCAGTGCTAGAGATCTTAGGAGGGGGAAGTTCTTC
>TRBJ1-2|TRBV19|few|-
CASSQEQGYGYTF
TGTGCCAGTAGCCAAGAACAGGGATATGGCTACACCTTC
>TRBJ2-2|TRBV10-3|few|TRBD2
CAIKPTSDSGELFF
TGTGCCATCAAACCTACTAGCGATTCCGGGGAGCTGTTTTTT
>TRBJ2-2|TRBV6-1|many|TRBD2
CASSPTSGREYGELFF
TGTGCCAGCAGCCCTACTAGCGGGAGGGAGTACGGGGAGCTGTTTTTT
>TRBJ2-1|TRBV27|many|-
CASSFQAYNEQFF
TGTGCCAGCAGTTTCCAGGCCTACAATGAGCAGTTCTTC
>TRBJ2-7|TRBV5-1|many|-
CASSDAGTTDYEQYF
TGCGCCAGCAGCGATGCCGGGACGACCGACTACGAGCAGTACTTC
>TRBJ1-5|TRBV19|few|-
CASSMDAGTVNQPQHF
TGTGCCAGTAGTATGGACGCGGGGACGGTCAATCAGCCCCAGCATTTT
>TRBJ1-1|TRBV10-3|many|-
CAISHRIRTPLNTEAFF
TGTGCCATCAGCCACAGGATTCGGACTCCCTTGAACACTGAAGCTTTCTTT
>TRBJ2-6|TRBV19|-|-
CASSRDIASGANVLTF
TGTGCCAGTAGTCGGGACATTGCTTCTGGGGCCAACGTCCTGACTTTC
>TRBJ2-7|TRBV20-1|few|TRBD2
CSARGLAGGHGYEQYF
TGCAGTGCTAGAGGACTAGCGGGAGGGCACGGATACGAGCAGTACTTC
>TRBJ2-1|TRBV11-2|many|-
CASSLAGYNEQFF
TGTGCCAGCAGCTTAGCCGGCTACAATGAGCAGTTCTTC
>TRBJ2-7|TRBV27|many|-
CASGFKGQYF
TGTGCCAGCGGATTCAAGGGGCAGTACTTC
>TRBJ1-1|TRBV12-3/TRBV12-4|-|-
CASRSPFSQAFF
TGTGCCAGCAGGTCACCCTTTTCTCAAGCTTTCTTT
>TRBJ2-1|TRBV6-1|many|TRBD2
CASPGGLVNEQFF
TGTGCCAGCCCGGGGGGGTTAGTCAATGAGCAGTTCTTC
>TRBJ1-1|TRBV20-1|many|-
CSASQGNTEAFF
TGCAGTGCTTCACAAGGGAACACTGAAGCTTTCTTT
>TRBJ2-3|TRBV19|-|-
CASSGSGIYTDTQYF
TGTGCCAGTAGTGGTTCGGGAATCTACACAGATACGCAGTATTTT
>TRBJ1-2|TRBV30|-|TRBD1
CAWKQGAGGYTF
TGTGCCTGGAAGCAGGGGGCGGGAGGCTACACCTTC
>TRBJ2-1|TRBV11-3|many|-
CASSSDSRSYNEQFF
TGTGCCAGCAGCTCGGACTCCAGGAGTTACAATGAGCAGTTCTTC
>TRBJ2-5|TRBV12-3/TRBV12-4|many|TRBD2
CASSTTGGNQETQYF
TGTGCCAGCAGCACGACGGGAGGAAACCAAGAGACCCAGTACTTC
>TRBJ2-7|TRBV6-1|many|-
CASSHDGAEQYF
TGTGCCAGCAGTCATGACGGGGCCGAGCAGTACTTC
>TRBJ2-3|TRBV20-1|many|TRBD1
CSAITTGQGPRYF
TGCAGTGCTATAACGACAGGGCAGGGCCCGCGGTATTTT
>TRBJ1-2|TRBV19|-|TRBD1
CASSRGATGSLNYGYTF
TGTGCCAGTAGCCGGGGCGCGACAGGGAGTTTAAACTATGGCTACACCTTC
>TRBJ1-2|TRBV13|many|-
CASSLGALSGYTF
TGTGCCAGCAGCTTAGGCGCCCTAAGTGGCTACACCTTC
>TRBJ2-2|TRBV24-1|few|-
CATSDSQPRVFANTGELFF
TGTGCCACCAGTGATTCCCAACCTCGGGTGTTCGCGAACACCGGGGAGCTGTTTTTT
>TRBJ2-5|TRBV6-1|once|TRBD2
CASSGGLAGGLKETQYF
TGTGCCAGCAGTGGGGGACTAGCGGGAGGACTCAAAGAGACCCAGTACTTC
>TRBJ2-1|TRBV24-1|few|-
CATSDFAGNSYNEQFF
TGTGCCACCAGTGATTTCGCAGGGAACTCCTACAATGAGCAGTTCTTC
>TRBJ1-2|TRBV28|many|-
CASSLFLGPYGYTF
TGTGCCAGCAGTTTATTTTTGGGGCCCTATGGCTACACCTTC
>TRBJ2-1|TRBV27|-|TRBD2
CASSLDRSGSVDEQFF
TGTGCCAGCAGTTTGGATCGGAGCGGGAGTGTAGATGAGCAGTTCTTC
>TRBJ2-3|TRBV11-1|many|-
CASSLTGSPIDTQYF
TGTGCCAGCAGCTTAACGGGATCCCCTATTGATACGCAGTATTTT
>TRBJ2-1|TRBV2|many|-
CASGYDNEQFF
TGTGCCAGCGGCTACGACAATGAGCAGTTCTTC
>TRBJ2-1|TRBV29-1|few|TRBD1
CSVEGPGQGPNEQFF
TGCAGCGTTGAAGGGCCCGGACAGGGTCCCAATGAGCAGTTCTTC
>TRBJ1-1|TRBV18|many|TRBD1
CASSGTGKNTEAFF
TGTGCCAGCTCAGGGACAGGAAAGAACACTGAAGCTTTCTTT
>TRBJ2-2|TRBV6-6|-|-
CASSYSGAGTLFF
TGTGCCAGCAGTTACTCGGGGGCCGGGACGCTGTTTTTT
>TRBJ2-7|TRBV19|many|TRBD1
CASSSGQDYEQYF
TGTGCCAGTAGTTCGGGACAGGACTACGAGCAGTACTTC
>TRBJ1-1|TRBV27|many|-
CASSQQDYTEAFF
TGTGCCAGCAGTCAACAGGACTACACTGAAGCTTTCTTT
>TRBJ1-5|TRBV19|many|-
CASASGYSNQPQHF
TGTGCCAGCGCCTCGGGCTATAGCAATCAGCCCCAGCATTTT
>TRBJ2-2|TRBV7-6|many|TRBD2
CASSLDRSGSTGELFF
TGTGCCAGCAGCTTAGATAGAAGCGGGAGTACCGGGGAGCTGTTTTTT
>TRBJ2-3|TRBV7-2|-|-
CASESTVAQYTDTQYF
TGTGCCAGCGAGTCTACAGTAGCGCAGTACACAGATACGCAGTATTTT
>TRBJ1-2|TRBV6-5|many|-
CASGEWPHGYTF
TGTGCCAGCGGAGAATGGCCTCATGGCTACACCTTC
>TRBJ2-3|TRBV25-1|few|TRBD2
CASSGTSGRAPDTQYF
TGTGCCAGCTCCGGGACTAGCGGGAGGGCCCCAGATACGCAGTATTTT